This passage covers 17 T cell receptor beta chains from one sample sequenced in a study of cytomegalovirus exposure and HLA in healthy donors. Both 60 Vbeta primers and 13 Jbeta primers went into the PCR. The protocol was immunoSEQ multiplex PCR, while the TCRdb copy is restricted to in-frame clones and leaves out a portion. The profile shows some 150,000 clones, roughly three fifths of them singletons. The sample comprised PBMCs. Every receptor here comes from a woman in her forties in good health and CMV-seronegative.

The chain has TRBV30 and TRBJ1-2; no clear D gene. CDR1 is GTSNPN and CDR2 is SVGIG in the germline V gene (reference sequence). V dropped 7 bases and J dropped 3 bases, with 18 bases sitting between them. The CDR3 covers 14 residues. The CDR3 coding sequence is TGTGCCTCTACCCACAAGAACAGCCACTATGGCTACACCTTC. Translating it yields CASTHKNSHYGYTF.

This clone was seen once. The chain couples TRBV6-1 to TRBJ2-2; TRBD2 aligns across 9 bases. With 2 bases clipped from V and 3 bases from J, the junction kept 7 bases outside the gene matches. This CDR3 spans 17 amino acids. CDR1 MNHNS and CDR2 SASEGT come from the germline V gene. CDR3 nucleotides: TGTGCCAGCAGTGAACCCCGCGGGGGGGCCTACACCGGGGAGCTGTTTTTT. As protein: CASSEPRGGAYTGELFF.

The chain recombines TRBV6-1 with TRBJ1-6, with D uncertain. The CDR3 length is 15 residues. Trimming removed 8 bases at V and 0 bases at J, with 11 bases between. Germline assignment: CDR1 MNHNS and CDR2 SASEGT. The CDR3: CASRSRGSYNSPLHF. The CDR3 DNA sequence: TGTGCCAGCCGCTCTCGAGGCTCCTATAATTCACCCCTCCACTTT.

This chain uses TRBV13 with TRBJ1-5; TRBD1 might be the D (5 bases). The CDR3 covers 14 residues. V dropped 1 base and J dropped 5 bases, with 9 bases sitting between them. Germline CDR1 reads PRHDT; CDR2 reads FYEKMQ (reference sequence). The DNA for the CDR3 is TGTGCCAGCAGCTTAGCAGGGTCGGATCAGCCCCAGCATTTT. This translates into CASSLAGSDQPQHF. The variable domain in full, completed from reference TRBV13 and TRBJ1-5, reads AAGVIQSPRHLIKEKRETATLKCYPIPRHDTVYWYQQGPGQDPQFLISFYEKMQSDKGSIPDRFSAQQFSDYHSELNMSSLELGDSALYFCASSLAGSDQPQHFGDGTRLSIL.

This clone was picked up a small number of times. The genes are TRBV30 and TRBJ1-1, with D perhaps matching TRBD1 (6 bases). This CDR3 is 14 amino acids long. CDR1 and CDR2 (germline): GTSNPN, SVGIG (reference sequence). V lost 8 bases, J lost 0 bases, and 16 bases lay in between. The CDR3 sequence is CAPEGGKMNTEAFF. Written as DNA, the CDR3 is TGTGCCCCGGAAGGGGGTAAGATGAACACTGAAGCTTTCTTT.

This sequence joins TRBV19 and TRBJ2-1, with 8 nucleotides matching TRBD2. The CDR3 contains 16 residues. In germline, CDR1 is LNHDA, CDR2 SQIVND (reference sequence). V gave up 11 bases and J gave up 3 bases; unmatched junction bases: 15. DNA for the CDR3: TGTGCCTCCCACCCAGTGGCGGGGGGACTCTACAATGAGCAGTTCTTC. It yields the protein CASHPVAGGLYNEQFF. The whole variable domain, remainder taken from reference TRBV19 and TRBJ2-1, is DGGITQSPKYLFRKEGQNVTLSCEQNLNHDAMYWYRQDPGQGLRLIYYSQIVNDFQKGDIAEGYSVSREKKESFPLTVTSAQKNPTAFYLCASHPVAGGLYNEQFFGPGTRLTVL.

This chain joins TRBV2 and TRBJ2-1; 9 positions agree with TRBD2. Looked up from germline, CDR1 is SNHLY and CDR2 is FYNNEI. The CDR3 extends over 15 amino acids. V lost 4 bases and J lost 6; bases outside the gene matches: 7. The CDR3 loop reads CASSVLAGSLNEQFF. The CDR3 DNA sequence: TGTGCCAGCAGTGTGCTAGCGGGGTCGCTCAATGAGCAGTTCTTC.

The chain joins TRBV5-1 to TRBJ1-3, with 12 bases fitting TRBD1. CDR3 length: 15 residues. CDR1 and CDR2 (germline): SGHRS, YFSETQ. V was clipped by 4 bases and J by 4 bases; unmatched bases: 3. The CDR3 is CASSRDRGLGNTIYF. CDR3 nucleotide sequence: TGCGCCAGCAGCCGGGACAGGGGGCTCGGAAACACCATATATTTT.

The chain is built from TRBV12-2 and TRBJ1-5; TRBD1, as called in the table, went unchecked against the DNA. TRBV12-2 counts as a pseudogene. The CDR3 sequence is 13 residues long. This chain's CDR3 is CASRQPGQGLQHF. The CDR3 nucleotides are TGTGCAAGTCGGCAACCGGGGCAGGGGCTCCAGCATTTT.

The J gene is TRBJ2-3, the V gene TRBV2; 10 bases align to TRBD2. The germline gives CDR1 SNHLY, CDR2 FYNNEI. The CDR3 totals 16 residues. The J segment lost 6 bases and the V segment lost 4 bases, leaving 10 bases of the junction unmatched. DNA of the CDR3: TGTGCCAGCAGTGCCCCCAAAAGCGGGGGGGCGGATACGCAGTATTTT. Translating it yields CASSAPKSGGADTQYF.

The chain is built from TRBV2 and TRBJ2-5; possible D gene TRBD1, 6 bases. With 3 bases removed from V and 2 bases from J, the gap between germline ends came to 13 bases. Germline V CDR1 and CDR2: SNHLY, FYNNEI. This CDR3 spans 15 amino acids. The CDR3 is CASSEWGRRQETQYF. The CDR3 DNA is TGTGCCAGCAGTGAGTGGGGGCGAAGGCAAGAGACCCAGTACTTC. Supplemented by reference TRBV2 and TRBJ2-5, the full variable domain reads EPEVTQTPSHQVTQMGQEVILRCVPISNHLYFYWYRQILGQKVEFLVSFYNNEISEKSEIFDDQFSVERPDGSNFTLKIRSTKLEDSAMYFCASSEWGRRQETQYFGPGTRLLVL.

This clone was observed once. The chain is built from TRBV6-1 and TRBJ1-1; TRBD1 is a possible D gene (5 bases). Germline V gene lookup returns CDR1 MNHNS and CDR2 SASEGT. This CDR3 comprises 13 residues. The germline V and J ends were trimmed by 7 bases and 3 bases, with 12 bases remaining between them. The CDR3 DNA sequence: TGTGCCAGCAATTCGGACATTTACACTGAAGCTTTCTTT. This sequence encodes CASNSDIYTEAFF.

V and J are TRBV5-1 and TRBJ1-2; TRBD1 might be the D (5 bases). There are 15 residues in the CDR3. With 2 bases removed from V and 6 bases from J, the gap between germline ends came to 17 bases. Germline CDR1 reads SGHRS; CDR2 reads YFSETQ. CDR3 loop: CASSFPNQGFDGYTF. In DNA form, the CDR3 reads TGCGCCAGCAGCTTTCCCAACCAGGGTTTCGATGGCTACACCTTC.

The chain employs TRBV4-3 and TRBJ1-1; D might be TRBD1 (5 bases). This CDR3 has 14 residues. Germline loops: CDR1 LGHNA, CDR2 YSLEER. Trimming cost V 1 base and J 7 bases, with 13 bases left between them. Here the CDR3 DNA reads TGCGCCAGCAGCCAAGGGAGGGGACGGCTTGAAGCTTTCTTT. This gives the protein CASSQGRGRLEAFF.

The V and J genes are TRBV6-5 and TRBJ1-5; weak D call: TRBD1 (5 bases). Germline loops: CDR1 MNHEY, CDR2 SVGAGI. Trimming removed 6 bases at V and 0 bases at J, with 12 bases between. This CDR3 region has 15 residues. The CDR3 protein is CASRDSPYSNQPQHF. The DNA for the CDR3 is TGTGCCAGCAGAGACAGTCCTTATAGCAATCAGCCCCAGCATTTT.

This clone occurred a few times. The V and J genes are TRBV20-1 and TRBJ1-2; D remains ambiguous. The CDR3 is 11 residues long. Germline V CDR1 and CDR2: DFQATT, SNEGSKA (reference sequence). V was pared by 0 bases and J by 8 bases, with 7 bases between. CDR3 bases: TGCAGTGCTAGAGATTTCGGGGGCTACACCTTC. This gives the protein CSARDFGGYTF.

The V gene is TRBV6-1, the J gene TRBJ2-1; 8 bases align to TRBD1. The CDR3 is 15 amino acids. V lost 6 bases and J lost 4; bases outside the gene matches: 8. Germline V gene lookup returns CDR1 MNHNS and CDR2 SASEGT. The DNA of the CDR3 is TGTGCCAGCAGCCGAGACAGGGGAAATTACAATGAGCAGTTCTTC. This gives the protein CASSRDRGNYNEQFF.